This entry concerns a single T cell receptor beta chain. Its target is unknown. This sample is drawn from a study of T cell responses to AZD1222 COVID-19 vaccine. For the study at large: Doses given second, at about 4 or about 12 weeks, were pooled. General study findings and limits: Variant regions that are unmutated are reportedly the target of nearly half of spike-specific TCRs. It was only a handful of AZD1222 recipients who were seropositive at baseline. The study found Spike-specific TCR breadth and depth rose after two AZD1222 doses.

Data came from immunoSEQ multiplex PCR; TCRdb stores just in-frame clones and leaves some out. Of 100,000 to 150,000 clones listed, just under 95% were seen once; the top ten hold approximately 7%. The sequencing used peripheral blood, collected on day 0 of AZD1222 vaccination. This clonotype was sampled from an adult in good health.

CDR3 coding DNA: TGTGCCAGCAGCTTAGAACAGACCAGCACAGATACGCAGTATTTT. Protein product: CASSLEQTSTDTQYF. The chain couples TRBV7-6 to TRBJ2-3; D gene unclear. Germline V lookup: CDR1 SGHVS, CDR2 FNYEAQ. V was cut by 1 base and J by 0 bases, with 8 bases left in between. The CDR3 is made up of 15 amino acids.